What follows is one T cell receptor (beta chain) and its context. Its antigen remains unidentified. No much larger clone is present one base from it, and per-base qualities are unavailable. Counted from cysteine to phenylalanine, this CDR3 has 12 amino acids. Kept here is only the CDR3 DNA, which spans 36 bases and is read in frame from base 1. Per the germline V gene (reference sequence), MNHEY is the CDR1 and SMNVEV is the CDR2. V is pared back by 9 bases and J by 3 bases, with 11 bases lying between the germline termini. These data come from a study of blood T cell repertoires in COVID-19 (TCRdb year 2020). Looking at the study overall: Collaborator samples came from the United States, Italy and Spain and covered acute and convalescent phases of COVID-19. The material from the prospective study consisted of cDNA or gDNA derived from T cells, B-cell-depleted T cells, or PBMCs. Deeply sampled blood TCRbeta repertoires from subjects exposed to, actively infected with, or recovered from COVID-19 were included in the dataset. The repertoires were made available in a free public database intended to serve as a resource for research on the immune response to SARS-CoV-2. The samples were drawn from two sources: the first 160 participants of the ongoing ImmuneRACE study, and 1,000 to 1,500 subjects contributed by 6 global collaborators. The sample metadata nearly always contained a de-identified subject ID, COVID-19 status, age in years and sex. Where HLA class I and class II types were available, the types were taken from metadata supplied by the sample provider, not from assay-based typing.

Results and caveats for the whole study, not just this receptor: The quantity of clinical and demographic metadata differed by source and by participant and was supplied without curation.

Whole blood was collected in K2EDTA tubes by collaborating institutions according to the institutions' own protocols. For TCRbeta analysis, collaborators shipped samples in one of three forms: frozen whole blood, isolated PBMCs, or DNA extracted from either of those sample types. TCRbeta CDR3 regions were amplified from genomic DNA using the immunoSEQ Assay, a bias-controlled multiplex PCR. Per the original workflow: The number of nucleated cells in each sample was estimated from the amplification of reference gene primers within the assay. To quantify the absolute abundance of each unique TCRbeta CDR3 rearrangement, sequence reads were collapsed and filtered. For each sample, productive Simpson clonality was calculated as the square root of Simpson's diversity index across productive rearrangements. TCRdb holds this immuneACCESS table with in-frame rearrangements only. Some clones are missing; in checked studies, unresolved V genes explain under half, and the rest has no known cause. V and J calls and clone size are given by that table; D and trimming were obtained from the DNA. The sample table holds roughly 250,000 clones, of which roughly 80% were seen once. 9.5% to 15% of the sample is taken by the ten largest.

The source material was peripheral blood. The TCR sequence derives from a woman aged 55-70 years with active or convalescent COVID-19. Here the chain combines TRBV27 and TRBJ1-2; TRBD1 is possibly the D segment (6 matching bases). CDR3 loop: CASRDTHYGYTF. The DNA is TGTGCCAGTCGGGACACACACTATGGCTACACCTTC.